The 32 T cell receptor beta chains below come from one sample, sequenced in a study of OX40 agonist ivuxolimab in advanced cancers. Assay: immunoSEQ multiplex PCR; the TCRdb copy retains only in-frame clones and omits some. The sample has roughly 92,000 clones, 84% seen once. Sequencing used CD4+ or CD8+ T cells sorted from blood, obtained in a trial of the OX40 agonist ivuxolimab. These TCRs come from an adult with an advanced solid tumor such as melanoma, head and neck, liver or kidney cancer.

The chain is built from TRBV7-2 and TRBJ2-1; no reliable D call. V lost 3 bases to trimming and J lost 5 bases, with 14 bases between them. The CDR3 totals 15 residues. CDR1 and CDR2 (germline): SGHTA, FQGNSA. The CDR3 nucleotides read TGTGCCAGCAGCTTGAAGGTTCGAGTCGACAATGAGCAGTTCTTC. Protein sequence: CASSLKVRVDNEQFF.

The CDR3 coding sequence is TGTGCCAGCAGTGAATTAAGGGGCCGAGAAGCTTTCTTT. Protein: CASSELRGREAFF. The gene calls are TRBV6-1 and TRBJ1-1, with a tentative D call TRBD1 (5 bases). This CDR3 has 13 amino acids. Germline V gives CDR1 MNHNS, CDR2 SASEGT. Deletions cut 2 bases from V and 8 bases from J, with 12 bases between.

The rearrangement links TRBV9 to TRBJ2-7, with 7 nucleotides matching TRBD2. V lost 3 bases to trimming and J lost 4 bases; unmatched junction nucleotides: 16. This CDR3 has 17 residues. Germline V CDR1 and CDR2: SGDLS, YYNGEE. The CDR3 protein is CASSAGGGGLVGYEQYF. The CDR3 DNA follows: TGTGCCAGCAGCGCGGGAGGAGGCGGACTAGTGGGGTACGAGCAGTACTTC.

This clone has a handful of counts. CDR3 in amino acids: CAVGRAVNEQFF. The CDR3 bases are TGCGCGGTCGGGAGGGCCGTCAATGAGCAGTTCTTC. The chain couples TRBV29-1 to TRBJ2-1; 8 nucleotides align to TRBD2. Germline CDR1 is SQVTM and CDR2 is ANQGSEA. The CDR3 has 12 amino acids.

The rearrangement uses TRBV6-5 and TRBJ1-2; the D gene is possibly TRBD1 (5 bases). The ends were cut back, 0 bases at V and 1 base at J, with 9 bases in the middle. CDR1 MNHEY and CDR2 SVGAGI come from the germline V gene. The CDR3 has 15 amino acids. CDR3 protein: CASSYSGRNNYGYTF. The CDR3 coding sequence is TGTGCCAGCAGTTACTCGGGACGGAATAACTATGGCTACACCTTC.

The chain uses TRBV7-8 and TRBJ1-3; the D is unclear. V was clipped by 3 bases and J by 1 base, with 16 bases between them. The germline V gene has CDR1 SGHVS and CDR2 FQNEAQ. There are 17 residues in the CDR3. CDR3 nucleotides: TGTGCCAGCAGCTTGAGCCCCACAGTGAAGTCTGGAAACACCATATATTTT. It translates to CASSLSPTVKSGNTIYF.

CDR3 coding DNA: TGTGCCACCAGCAGAGGGAACCAAGAGACCCAGTACTTC. Its protein is CATSRGNQETQYF. V and J are TRBV15 and TRBJ2-5; D unresolved. V lost 1 base to trimming and J lost 0 bases, with 3 bases between them. The CDR3 extends over 13 amino acids. CDR1 LNHNV and CDR2 YYDKDF come from the germline V gene (reference sequence).

The rearrangement joins TRBV19 to TRBJ2-5; D remains unclear. The closer fit of TRBJ2-7 to the DNA end suggests the J call may be wrong. This CDR3 is built from 14 residues. CDR1 and CDR2 from the germline V gene are LNHDA and SQIVND (reference sequence). CDR3 coding DNA: TGTGCCAGCAGACCGGACCCCTCAGCCTACGAGCAGTACTTC. Amino acids: CASRPDPSAYEQYF.

The chain carries TRBV4-2 and TRBJ1-2; no firm D call. Trimming stripped 4 bases from V and 8 bases from J, with 8 bases between. Germline V gene sequence: CDR1 LGHNA, CDR2 YNFKEQ. The CDR3 spans 11 residues. Here the CDR3 DNA reads TGTGCCAGCAGCCCCGGGGAGGGCTACACCTTC. As protein: CASSPGEGYTF.

The genes are TRBV5-6 and TRBJ1-5; a weak D match, TRBD1 (6 bases). The germline V gene encodes CDR1 SGHDT and CDR2 YYEEEE. The CDR3 runs 16 residues. V lost 2 bases and J 1 base, leaving 13 bases between the germline ends. The CDR3 bases are TGTGCCAGCAGCTTACCGGGGGCCGGGAGCAATCAGCCCCAGCATTTT. Translated, it gives CASSLPGAGSNQPQHF.

This clone was observed a single time. This chain connects TRBV9 to TRBJ2-3; D is possibly TRBD2 (6 bases). The germline CDR1 and CDR2 sequences are SGDLS and YYNGEE. The CDR3 loop spans 14 amino acids. V was shortened by 7 bases and J by 0 bases, with 12 bases between the two germline ends. The CDR3 sequence is CASCPGGSTDTQYF. CDR3 nucleotide sequence: TGTGCCAGCTGTCCTGGAGGGAGCACAGATACGCAGTATTTT.

This chain links TRBV6-5 with TRBJ1-4; 8 nucleotides line up with TRBD1. V lost 5 bases, J lost 5 bases, and 4 bases stayed unmatched. The CDR3 consists of 14 residues. Germline CDR1 MNHEY, CDR2 SVGAGI. CDR3 DNA sequence: TGTGCCAGCAGTGATCGACAGGGGAATGAAAAACTGTTTTTT. Protein sequence: CASSDRQGNEKLFF.

V usage is TRBV5-1 and J usage is TRBJ2-2; maybe TRBD1 (6 bases). The length of the CDR3 is 16 residues. The germline gives CDR1 SGHRS, CDR2 YFSETQ. Trimming took 0 bases from V and 1 from J, leaving 10 bases between them. CDR3 sequence reads: CASSLVRGQNTGELFF. In nucleotides, the CDR3 is TGCGCCAGCAGCTTGGTTAGGGGACAGAACACCGGGGAGCTGTTTTTT. The variable domain in full, completed from reference TRBV5-1 and TRBJ2-2, reads KAGVTQTPRYLIKTRGQQVTLSCSPISGHRSVSWYQQTPGQGLQFLFEYFSETQRNKGNFPGRFSGRQFSNSRSEMNVSTLELGDSALYLCASSLVRGQNTGELFFGEGSRLTVL.

This clone turned up a few times. V is TRBV6-5 and J is TRBJ1-5; 8 bases are a match to TRBD1. The J segment lost 7 bases and the V segment lost 6 bases, leaving 8 bases of the junction unmatched. The CDR3 consists of 14 residues. Germline V gene sequence: CDR1 MNHEY, CDR2 SVGAGI. The DNA of the CDR3 is TGTGCCAGCAGACCCGGACAGGGTAGGCAGCCCCAGCATTTT. Encoded protein: CASRPGQGRQPQHF.

The chain combines TRBV5-1 with TRBJ2-1; D is ambiguous. Germline V gene data show CDR1 as SGHRS and CDR2 as YFSETQ. Trimming took off 0 bases at V and 5 bases at J, with 15 bases between the two ends. This CDR3 has 16 residues. CDR3 residues: CASSLGFGQVNNEQFF. DNA of the CDR3: TGCGCCAGCAGCTTGGGGTTTGGCCAGGTTAACAATGAGCAGTTCTTC. Full variable domain (missing parts from reference TRBV5-1 and TRBJ2-1): KAGVTQTPRYLIKTRGQQVTLSCSPISGHRSVSWYQQTPGQGLQFLFEYFSETQRNKGNFPGRFSGRQFSNSRSEMNVSTLELGDSALYLCASSLGFGQVNNEQFFGPGTRLTVL.

The chain links TRBV5-1 to TRBJ1-1; D is perhaps TRBD1 (5 bases). This CDR3 is built from 13 residues. Per the germline V gene, CDR1 is SGHRS and CDR2 is YFSETQ. Trimming removed 0 bases at V and 9 bases at J, with 12 bases between. The CDR3 DNA is TGCGCCAGCAGCTTGGCCCCTCAGGGTAAAGCTTTCTTT. It encodes CASSLAPQGKAFF.

The genes are TRBV18 and TRBJ2-7, with 8 bases that match TRBD1. Germline V gene lookup returns CDR1 KGHSH and CDR2 LQKENI. The junction had 11 bases not matched to a gene; V was cut back by 3 bases and J by 1 base. The CDR3 has 17 residues. The DNA of the CDR3 is TGTGCCAGCTCACCGAGGGACAGGACCCTTCCATCCTACGAGCAGTACTTC. The encoded protein is CASSPRDRTLPSYEQYF.

The chain joins TRBV19 to TRBJ1-2; 10 bases line up with TRBD1. Germline loops: CDR1 LNHDA, CDR2 SQIVND (reference sequence). The CDR3 has 14 residues. The V segment lost 6 bases and the J segment 4 bases; nucleotides outside the gene matches: 5. The CDR3 bases are TGTGCCAGTAGGACAGGGGGCTGGAGCTATGGCTACACCTTC. Translation: CASRTGGWSYGYTF.

This sequence joins TRBV28 and TRBJ1-5, with a weak D call TRBD1 (5 bases). V lost 6 bases, J lost 4 bases, and 13 bases lay in between. This CDR3 comprises 14 residues. From germline, CDR1 is MDHEN and CDR2 SYDVKM. Here the CDR3 reads CASSLGRKNQPQHF. As DNA, the CDR3 is TGTGCCAGCAGCCTGGGACGGAAGAATCAGCCCCAGCATTTT.

The J gene is TRBJ2-1, the V gene TRBV27; tentative D call: TRBD2 (6 bases). The CDR3 runs 15 residues. V was pared by 2 bases and J by 9 bases, with 17 bases between. CDR1 is MNHEY and CDR2 is SMNVEV in the germline V gene (reference sequence). CDR3 coding DNA: TGTGCCAGCAGTTTACTGCGGGGAGGCGAGTTTGAGCAGTTCTTC. Protein sequence: CASSLLRGGEFEQFF.

The chain links TRBV5-4 to TRBJ1-6; a possible D gene is TRBD1 (5 bases). Germline V CDR1 and CDR2: SGHNT, YYREEE (reference sequence). This CDR3 comprises 15 residues. Trimming took off 0 bases at V and 6 bases at J, with 10 bases between the two ends. CDR3 loop: CASSLAGGGNSPLHF. The CDR3 DNA reads TGTGCCAGCAGCTTGGCCGGGGGGGGTAATTCACCCCTCCACTTT.

V is TRBV5-6 and J is TRBJ2-7; no firm D call. The CDR3 runs to 12 residues. CDR1 SGHDT and CDR2 YYEEEE come from the germline V gene. The V end was cut by 0 bases, the J end by 6 bases, with 7 bases between. The CDR3 nucleotides read TGTGCCAGCAGCTTGGCCAGCCTCGAGCAGTACTTC. Translating it yields CASSLASLEQYF.

The rearrangement uses TRBV19 and TRBJ2-4; 7 nucleotides align to TRBD1. The CDR3 spans 15 residues. CDR1 and CDR2 (germline): LNHDA, SQIVND (reference sequence). J gave up 0 bases and V 6 bases, and 5 bases lay outside the gene matches. The CDR3 loop reads CASRPQGLAKNIQYF. Here the CDR3 DNA reads TGTGCCAGTAGGCCACAGGGGCTAGCCAAAAACATTCAGTACTTC.

This chain joins TRBV6-5 and TRBJ1-1, with 7 bases matching TRBD1. The CDR3 runs to 11 residues. Germline CDR1 reads MNHEY; CDR2 reads SVGAGI. With 8 bases clipped from V and 9 bases from J, the junction kept 6 bases outside the gene matches. CDR3 bases: TGTGCCAGCGGAGGGACAGTCCAAGCTTTCTTT. This encodes CASGGTVQAFF.

This sequence joins TRBV5-1 and TRBJ2-1; 8 nucleotides align to TRBD2. The CDR3 extends over 15 amino acids. The J segment lost 2 bases and the V segment lost 3 bases, leaving 4 bases of the junction unmatched. CDR1 and CDR2 from the germline V gene are SGHRS and YFSETQ. DNA of the CDR3: TGCGCCAGCAGCTCGAGCGGGAGTCCCTACAATGAGCAGTTCTTC. It translates to CASSSSGSPYNEQFF.

V gene TRBV9 combines with J gene TRBJ2-3, with 7 bases identical to TRBD1. The CDR3 extends over 15 amino acids. Germline values: CDR1 SGDLS, CDR2 YYNGEE. V trimming: 2 bases; J trimming: 1 base; junction bases outside the gene matches: 4. CDR3 residues: CASSVSGQGTDTQYF. CDR3 in DNA: TGTGCCAGCAGCGTCTCCGGACAGGGCACAGATACGCAGTATTTT.

The chain has TRBV7-9 and TRBJ1-5, with TRBD1 as a possible D gene (5 bases). Germline values: CDR1 SEHNR, CDR2 FQNEAQ (reference sequence). The CDR3 loop spans 18 amino acids. Trimming shortened V by 7 bases and J by 0 bases, and 22 bases separated the two germline ends. CDR3 protein: CASISPFRDPHSNQPQHF. The CDR3 DNA is TGTGCCAGCATCTCCCCGTTCCGGGACCCCCATAGCAATCAGCCCCAGCATTTT.

The table lists this clone with a few counts. This rearrangement joins TRBV9 to TRBJ2-7; 7 nucleotides align to TRBD1. Germline loops: CDR1 SGDLS, CDR2 YYNGEE. The CDR3 runs 14 residues. The J segment lost 3 bases and the V segment lost 4 bases, leaving 7 bases of the junction unmatched. CDR3 DNA: TGTGCCAGCAGCCCCTATGCAGGGGGCTACGAGCAGTACTTC. Its translation: CASSPYAGGYEQYF. Using reference TRBV9 and TRBJ2-7 for the parts outside the CDR3, the full variable domain is DSGVTQTPKHLITATGQRVTLRCSPRSGDLSVYWYQQSLDQGLQFLIQYYNGEERAKGNILERFSAQQFPDLHSELNLSSLELGDSALYFCASSPYAGGYEQYFGPGTRLTVT.

The chain couples TRBV12-2 to TRBJ1-4; TRBD1, as called in the table, went unchecked against the DNA. TRBV12-2 is a listed pseudogene. The CDR3 length is 14 residues. The CDR3 nucleotides are TGTGCAAGTCGTCCAGTGGGACAGACTGAAAAACTGTTTTTT. This encodes CASRPVGQTEKLFF.

This clone was recorded once. The chain joins TRBV28 to TRBJ2-3; a possible D gene is TRBD1 (6 bases). From germline, CDR1 is MDHEN and CDR2 SYDVKM. CDR3 size: 14 residues. With 7 bases removed from V and 5 bases from J, the gap between germline ends came to 16 bases. The CDR3 sequence is CASTLTTGGDTQYF. CDR3 coding DNA: TGTGCCAGCACCCTAACGACAGGCGGAGATACGCAGTATTTT.

J is TRBJ2-5 and V is TRBV18, with 9 bases fitting TRBD2. The CDR3 extends over 16 amino acids. The V segment lost 6 bases and the J segment 5 bases; nucleotides outside the gene matches: 13. The V gene's germline CDR1 is KGHSH and CDR2 LQKENI. The CDR3 loop reads CASSPPTSGRVETQYF. The CDR3, as DNA: TGTGCCAGCTCCCCTCCGACTAGCGGAAGGGTGGAGACCCAGTACTTC.

The V gene is TRBV7-2, the J gene TRBJ2-1; 13 bases agree with TRBD2. The V gene's germline CDR1 is SGHTA and CDR2 FQGNSA. V lost 6 bases and J lost 9; bases outside the gene matches: 11. This CDR3 region has 16 residues. CDR3 loop: CASSPRGTSGTSEQFF. The CDR3 DNA is TGTGCCAGCAGTCCCCGGGGGACTAGCGGGACCAGTGAGCAGTTCTTC.